This TCR beta chain comes out of a study of blood T cell repertoires in COVID-19. Looking at the study overall: The origin of the acute and convalescent COVID-19 samples was the United States, Italy and Spain. T cells, B-cell-depleted T cells, or PBMCs provided the cDNA or gDNA that served as material.

The length of the CDR3 is 14 residues. Trimming removed 11 bases at V and 1 base at J, with 14 bases between. Germline lookup yields CDR1 MNHEY and CDR2 SVGAGI. In the authors' workflow: Nucleated cell counts were estimated from reference gene primer amplification. Repertoires were generated with immunoSEQ multiplex PCR, while TCRdb's copy carries only in-frame clones and drops some. V, J and clone size are taken as reported in that table, and D and trimming were inferred from the DNA itself. The data show approximately 160,000 clones, 70% to 90% seen once. Sequencing was done on a sample of peripheral blood. This receptor was taken from a man aged 45-65 years with active or convalescent COVID-19. This chain uses TRBV6-5 with TRBJ2-2; D is possibly TRBD2 (7 bases). CDR3 sequence: CAACGGQNTGELFF. CDR3 DNA: TGTGCCGCCTGCGGGGGCCAGAACACCGGGGAGCTGTTTTTT.